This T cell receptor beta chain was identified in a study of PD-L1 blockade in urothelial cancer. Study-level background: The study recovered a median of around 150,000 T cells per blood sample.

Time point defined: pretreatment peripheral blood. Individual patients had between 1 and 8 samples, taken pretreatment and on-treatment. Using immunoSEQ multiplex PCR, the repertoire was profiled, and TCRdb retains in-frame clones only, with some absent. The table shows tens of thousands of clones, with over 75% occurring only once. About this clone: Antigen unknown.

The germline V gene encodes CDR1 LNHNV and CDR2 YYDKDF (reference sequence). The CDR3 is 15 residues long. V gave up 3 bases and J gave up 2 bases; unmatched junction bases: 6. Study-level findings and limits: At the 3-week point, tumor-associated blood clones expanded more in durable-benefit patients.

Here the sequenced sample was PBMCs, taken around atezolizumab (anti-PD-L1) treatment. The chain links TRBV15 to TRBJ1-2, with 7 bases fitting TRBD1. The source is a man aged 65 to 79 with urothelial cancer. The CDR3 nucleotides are TGTGCCACCAGCAGGGGGACAGTTGGAAACTATGGCTACACCTTC. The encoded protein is CATSRGTVGNYGYTF.